Following are 3 T cell receptor beta chains from one sample sequenced in a study of blood T cell repertoires in COVID-19. The data were produced by immunoSEQ multiplex PCR, yet TCRdb's version contains in-frame clones alone and is incomplete. The sample lists 210,000 or so clones, less than 85% occurring once. Sequencing was performed on peripheral blood. Receptor source: a woman aged 80 or over with COVID-19, enrolled during active disease.

The chain carries TRBV5-4 and TRBJ2-1, with D maybe TRBD2 (7 bases). This CDR3 contains 15 residues. Trimming stripped 3 bases from V and 7 bases from J, with 17 bases between. CDR1 SGHNT and CDR2 YYREEE come from the germline V gene (reference sequence). This CDR3 reads CASSSASGRGNEQFF. The CDR3 DNA reads as TGTGCCAGCAGCTCCGCTAGCGGAAGGGGGAATGAGCAGTTCTTC.

This clone showed up just a few times. The genes are TRBV19 and TRBJ1-6, with D possibly being TRBD1 (5 bases). V was cut by 7 bases and J by 5 bases, with 12 bases left in between. The CDR3 is made up of 14 amino acids. Germline-derived CDR1 and CDR2 are LNHDA and SQIVND (reference sequence). CDR3 DNA sequence: TGTGCCAGTAAGGCTCAGACAGATAATTCACCCCTCCACTTT. Protein: CASKAQTDNSPLHF.

The chain employs TRBV21-1 and TRBJ1-5; the D call of TRBD1 is as the table states it, not checked on the DNA. TRBV21-1 is shown as a pseudogene. CDR3 size: 16 residues. The DNA for the CDR3 is TGTGCCAGCAGCAAAGCGACAGGGGGAAGCAATCAGCCCCAGCATTTT. This translates into CASSKATGGSNQPQHF.